This paragraph reports one T cell receptor beta chain. Its antigen remains unidentified. The time point is: pre-treatment baseline. At 12 weeks after first infusion, RECIST 1.1 defined response for most patients. V shed 5 bases, J shed 3 bases, and the junction held 5 bases outside the gene matches. The CDR3 is made up of 15 amino acids. Germline CDR1 KGHSH, CDR2 LQKENI. Clones were read by immunoSEQ multiplex PCR, and TCRdb kept only the in-frame ones, dropping some. The sample carries 1,500 to 2,000 clones, approximately 80% recorded once. These data come from a study of blood T cell dynamics during melanoma immunotherapy. Turning to the study itself: Metastatic melanoma patients received first-line pembrolizumab or nivolumab plus ipilimumab. Study-wide results and limits: The study could not tell melanoma-specific clones from general immune activation. Unlike progressors, later disease-control patients had W3 repertoires gaining clonality or diversity.

This material consisted of blood, taken from a patient treated with checkpoint blockade. V gene TRBV18 combines with J gene TRBJ2-7; 12 bases are shared with TRBD2. The receptor was isolated from a human donor with melanoma. Here the CDR3 DNA reads TGTGCCAGCTCATCCCAGACTAGCGGGGGCTACGAGCAGTACTTC. This sequence encodes CASSSQTSGGYEQYF.